The rows below give T cell receptor beta chains drawn from one sample of a study of PD-1 blockade in classical Hodgkin lymphoma. Repertoires were generated with immunoSEQ multiplex PCR, while TCRdb's copy carries only in-frame clones and drops some. The table lists 55,000 to 75,000 clones, over 70% of them singletons. This material consisted of peripheral blood mononuclear cells (PBMCs), taken before the second cycle of nivolumab. These receptors were collected from a human donor with classical Hodgkin lymphoma. CDR3s include the opening cysteine and the closing phenylalanine or tryptophan. A D gene is named only where the DNA matches it firmly. The size of a clone is reported for some rows only, either as once, few or many, or as a class for expanded clones.

size | D | J | V | DNA | CDR3
once | TRBD1 | TRBJ1-2 | TRBV30 | TGTGCCTGGGGGGGAGACAGGGCCTATGGCTACACCTTC | CAWGGDRAYGYTF
. | . | TRBJ2-7 | TRBV7-8 | TGTGCCAGCAGCTTGGGGACCATTGGCAGCGAGCAGTACTTC | CASSLGTIGSEQYF
. | . | TRBJ1-2 | TRBV6-1 | TGTGCCAGCAGTGAAGTGGTGGGGCTCGCCTCTAACTATGGCTACACCTTC | CASSEVVGLASNYGYTF
. | . | TRBJ1-2 | TRBV6-6 | TGTGCCAGCAGTTACAACACAGCTAACTATGGCTACACCTTC | CASSYNTANYGYTF
. | TRBD1 | TRBJ1-6 | TRBV15 | TGTGCCACCAGCAGACGAGGACAGGGGAATTCACCCCTCCACTTT | CATSRRGQGNSPLHF
. | TRBD1 | TRBJ2-7 | TRBV4-1 | TGCGCCAGCAGCCTTCGACAGGGGACGGGGGAGCAGTACTTC | CASSLRQGTGEQYF
. | . | TRBJ2-1 | TRBV5-1 | TGCGCCAGCAGTGTTGTCGGGGGCTACAATGAGCAGTTCTTC | CASSVVGGYNEQFF
. | TRBD2 | TRBJ2-1 | TRBV29-1 | TGCAGCGTTGAAGGGGAGGGGGGACTAGCGGGTTCCTACAATGAGCAGTTCTTC | CSVEGEGGLAGSYNEQFF
many | . | TRBJ1-2 | TRBV7-8 | TGTGCCAGCAGCCCGGGAGCGCTTCTTAACTATGGCTACACCTTC | CASSPGALLNYGYTF
. | . | TRBJ1-1 | TRBV19 | TGTGCCAGTAAGCAGAACACTGAAGCTTTCTTT | CASKQNTEAFF
. | . | TRBJ1-1 | TRBV10-1 | TGCGCCAGCAGTCCCCCAGGGGTCACTGAAGCTTTCTTT | CASSPPGVTEAFF
. | . | TRBJ2-3 | TRBV9 | TGTGCCAGCAGTTATTTAGGGGTAGATACGCAGTATTTT | CASSYLGVDTQYF
. | TRBD1 | TRBJ1-5 | TRBV27 | TGTGCCAGCAGTTTCTACGGGACAGAGGGGTATCAGCCCCAGCATTTT | CASSFYGTEGYQPQHF
. | . | TRBJ1-3 | TRBV18 | TGTGCCAGCTCACCACTCAATGGAAACACCATATATTTT | CASSPLNGNTIYF
. | . | TRBJ1-1 | TRBV25-1 | TGTGCCAGCAGTCCAGGGCAGGGTCTTCTTTCTTTCTTT | CASSPGQGLLSFF
once | . | TRBJ2-1 | TRBV10-1 | TGCGCCAGCAGTGAGTCCGGGGTTGATGAGCAGTTCTTC | CASSESGVDEQFF
. | . | TRBJ2-5 | TRBV29-1 | TGCAGCGTCGGGGTCGGAGAGACCCAGTACTTC | CSVGVGETQYF
. | . | TRBJ2-3 | TRBV19 | TGTGCCAGTAGACTGGGCAATAGGTGGTCTAGCACAGATACGCAGTATTTT | CASRLGNRWSSTDTQYF
. | TRBD2 | TRBJ2-2 | TRBV29-1 | TGCAGCGTTTATGTAAAGGGCGGGAGGGCCGGCACCGGGGAGCTGTTTTTT | CSVYVKGGRAGTGELFF
once | . | TRBJ1-3 | TRBV4-2 | TGTGCCAGCAGCCAAGAGGGGTACGAGGGTTACGGAAACACCATATATTTT | CASSQEGYEGYGNTIYF
. | . | TRBJ1-2 | TRBV28 | TGTGCCAGCAGTTTATCCCAAGCGACGCAGGGGGGCTACACCTTC | CASSLSQATQGGYTF
. | . | TRBJ2-1 | TRBV30 | TGTGCCTGGAGCCGGGACGGATACAATGAGCAGTTCTTC | CAWSRDGYNEQFF
. | TRBD1 | TRBJ2-5 | TRBV5-1 | TGCGCCAGCAGCTCGCAGGACAGGGCAAAAGAGACCCAGTACTTC | CASSSQDRAKETQYF
. | TRBD2 | TRBJ2-2 | TRBV2 | TGTGCCAGTTGGACTAGCGGGAGACCCACCGGGGAGCTGTTTTTT | CASWTSGRPTGELFF
. | . | TRBJ2-2 | TRBV7-8 | TGTGCCAGCGCCGGCACTGCGAACACCGGGGAGCTGTTTTTT | CASAGTANTGELFF
. | . | TRBJ2-2 | TRBV7-9 | TGTGCCAGCAGCCCTATCCAGGGCGTCGGGGAGCTGTTTTTT | CASSPIQGVGELFF
. | . | TRBJ1-4 | TRBV5-5 | TGTGCCAGCAGCTTGACAGGGTGGGGGAATGAAAAACTGTTTTTT | CASSLTGWGNEKLFF
. | . | TRBJ2-7 | TRBV5-5 | TGTGCCAGCAGCAGATCCGGGACGGACTCCTACGAGCAGTACTTC | CASSRSGTDSYEQYF
. | . | TRBJ1-2 | TRBV7-3 | TGTGCCAGCAGCTCCACACCAGGGGTAGAATATGGCTACACCTTC | CASSSTPGVEYGYTF
. | . | TRBJ1-1 | TRBV5-6 | TGTGCCAGCAGCTTTGGACAGTTGAACACTGAAGCTTTCTTT | CASSFGQLNTEAFF
. | TRBD2 | TRBJ2-7 | TRBV7-6 | TGTGCCAGCAGCTTAGTGCGGGGGGACTCCTACGAGCAGTACTTC | CASSLVRGDSYEQYF
. | . | TRBJ2-7 | TRBV28 | TGTGCCAGCAGTTTAAGCCGAGGTCGCCCTAACCCCTACGAGCAGTACTTC | CASSLSRGRPNPYEQYF
. | . | TRBJ1-3 | TRBV9 | TGTGCCAGCAGCGTAGGGGGTCTCTCTGGAAACACCATATATTTT | CASSVGGLSGNTIYF
. | . | TRBJ1-1 | TRBV6-1 | TGTGCCGGAACCTCCCCGGGGAGGGCTGAAGCTTTCTTT | CAGTSPGRAEAFF
. | . | TRBJ2-3 | TRBV11-2 | TGTGCCAGCAGCTTAAGACTAGAGAGGACAGATACGCAGTATTTT | CASSLRLERTDTQYF
. | TRBD2 | TRBJ2-1 | TRBV5-1 | TGCGCCAGCAGCACGGGGACTAGCAATGAGCAGTTCTTC | CASSTGTSNEQFF
. | . | TRBJ2-7 | TRBV5-1 | TGCGCCAGCAGCCGGGAAATAGACTACGAGCAGTACTTC | CASSREIDYEQYF
few | TRBD1 | TRBJ1-2 | TRBV28 | TGTGCCAGCAGCCCTGGGACAGGGTCAGGATATGGCTACACCTTC | CASSPGTGSGYGYTF
. | . | TRBJ2-3 | TRBV19 | TGTGCCAGTAGTCCAGGGGTGGGGACGCAGTATTTT | CASSPGVGTQYF
. | . | TRBJ1-2 | TRBV7-3 | TGTGCCAGCAGCCTCGGAGTGCGGGGGACTCTCTATGGCTACACCTTC | CASSLGVRGTLYGYTF
. | TRBD1 | TRBJ2-6 | TRBV18 | TGTGCCAGCTCCCCCGGACAGGGGGCATCCTCTGGGGCCAACGTCCTGACTTTC | CASSPGQGASSGANVLTF
. | TRBD1 | TRBJ2-5 | TRBV2 | TGTGCCAGCAGTCGGGACAGGGGATCTCAAGAGACCCAGTACTTC | CASSRDRGSQETQYF
. | TRBD1 | TRBJ1-2 | TRBV5-1 | TGCGCCAGCAGCGAGGGGACAGGGTATGGCTACACCTTC | CASSEGTGYGYTF
many | . | TRBJ1-1 | TRBV19 | TGTGCCAGCGCTAGACAGGTTACGAACACTGAAGCTTTCTTT | CASARQVTNTEAFF
. | . | TRBJ2-7 | TRBV20-1 | TGCAGTGCGGTCGGAGGAGCCGAGCAGTACTTC | CSAVGGAEQYF
. | . | TRBJ2-3 | TRBV9 | TGTGCCAGCACCGGGGCAGGACGCACAGATACGCAGTATTTT | CASTGAGRTDTQYF
. | TRBD2 | TRBJ2-2 | TRBV30 | TGTGCCTGGAGGAGGGGGGTAGCGGGAGTTTTCGGGGAGCTGTTTTTT | CAWRRGVAGVFGELFF
few | TRBD1 | TRBJ1-1 | TRBV11-3 | TGTGCCAGCAGCACTCGGGACAGGGGAGCGACTGAAGCTTTCTTT | CASSTRDRGATEAFF
. | TRBD1 | TRBJ2-7 | TRBV28 | TGTGCCAGCAGTTTCGACTCAGGGGGCTCCTACGAGCAGTACTTC | CASSFDSGGSYEQYF
. | . | TRBJ1-4 | TRBV27 | TGTGCCAGCGCTCCCTTCGGTTTTAATGAAAAACTGTTTTTT | CASAPFGFNEKLFF
. | TRBD1 | TRBJ2-5 | TRBV5-1 | TGCGCCAGCGGCGAAGGGACAGAAGAGACCCAGTACTTC | CASGEGTEETQYF
few | TRBD2 | TRBJ2-5 | TRBV30 | TGTGCCTGGAGTGTAGGGCTAGCGGGGGAGACCCAGTACTTC | CAWSVGLAGETQYF
. | . | TRBJ1-6 | TRBV6-1 | TGTGCCAGCAGTGAAGGCGTCCTCGAACCCCTCCACTTT | CASSEGVLEPLHF
. | . | TRBJ1-6 | TRBV5-3 | TGTGCCAGCAGCGAACAGGGAAGTTTAGGATCACCCCTCCACTTT | CASSEQGSLGSPLHF
few | TRBD1 | TRBJ2-7 | TRBV7-9 | TGTGCCAGCAGCCCTCCACAGGGGGCGCCTTACGAGCAGTACTTC | CASSPPQGAPYEQYF